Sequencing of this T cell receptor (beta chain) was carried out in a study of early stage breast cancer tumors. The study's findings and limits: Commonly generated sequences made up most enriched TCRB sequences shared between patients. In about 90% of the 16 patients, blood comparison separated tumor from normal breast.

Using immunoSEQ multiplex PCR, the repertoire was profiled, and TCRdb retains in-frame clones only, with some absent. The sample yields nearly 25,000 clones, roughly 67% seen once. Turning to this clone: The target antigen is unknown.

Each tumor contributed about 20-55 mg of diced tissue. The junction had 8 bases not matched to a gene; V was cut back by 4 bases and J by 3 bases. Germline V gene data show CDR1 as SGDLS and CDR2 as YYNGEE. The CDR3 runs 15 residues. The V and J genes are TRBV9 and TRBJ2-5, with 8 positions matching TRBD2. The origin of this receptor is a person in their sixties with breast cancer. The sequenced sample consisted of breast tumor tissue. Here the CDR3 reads CASSITSGKKETQYF. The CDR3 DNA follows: TGTGCCAGCAGCATAACTAGCGGAAAGAAAGAGACCCAGTACTTC.